The next 21 T cell receptor beta chains were all read from a single sample in a study of blood T cell repertoires in COVID-19. Measured with immunoSEQ multiplex PCR; TCRdb has only the in-frame clones, and not every one. The sample records roughly 320,000 clones, around 85% being singletons. What was sequenced was peripheral blood. These receptors were obtained from a human donor in a cohort sampled during active COVID-19.

This rearrangement joins TRBV19 to TRBJ2-1, with TRBD1 as a possible D gene (6 bases). The germline CDR1 and CDR2 sequences are LNHDA and SQIVND (reference sequence). Trimming took 3 bases from V and 8 from J, leaving 11 bases between them. This CDR3 has 13 amino acids. The CDR3 DNA reads as TGTGCCAGTAGTATTTGGTCAGGGGATGAGCAGTTCTTC. It translates to CASSIWSGDEQFF.

The J gene is TRBJ2-1, the V gene TRBV9; perhaps TRBD2 as D (6 bases). The CDR3 length is 15 residues. Between the trimmed V and J ends, which lost 3 bases and 6 bases, there was a span of 16 bases. Germline CDR1 SGDLS, CDR2 YYNGEE. This CDR3 is CASSAWGVSGNEQFF. The CDR3 DNA follows: TGTGCCAGCAGCGCGTGGGGGGTGAGCGGCAATGAGCAGTTCTTC.

This chain connects TRBV9 to TRBJ2-2, with D unclear. The length of the CDR3 is 14 residues. The germline V gene has CDR1 SGDLS and CDR2 YYNGEE. V dropped 0 bases and J dropped 6 bases, with 9 bases sitting between them. The CDR3 DNA reads TGTGCCAGCAGCGTAGCGGAGAGACCCGGGGAGCTGTTTTTT. Translated: CASSVAERPGELFF.

The J gene is TRBJ1-2, the V gene TRBV18; weak D call: TRBD1 (5 bases). The CDR3 loop spans 14 amino acids. Between the trimmed V and J ends, which lost 3 bases and 3 bases, there was a span of 11 bases. Germline lookup yields CDR1 KGHSH and CDR2 LQKENI. The CDR3 nucleotides are TGTGCCAGCTCACCTCAGGGTGGAGACTATGGCTACACCTTC. This gives the protein CASSPQGGDYGYTF.

The V gene is TRBV5-1, the J gene TRBJ1-6; 8 bases agree with TRBD1. The CDR3 has 14 residues. V lost 3 bases to trimming and J lost 9 bases; unmatched junction nucleotides: 5. CDR1 is SGHRS and CDR2 is YFSETQ in the germline V gene. CDR3 sequence reads: CASSSQGVGSPLHF. CDR3 bases: TGCGCCAGCAGCTCACAGGGGGTGGGTTCACCCCTCCACTTT.

This chain joins TRBV20-1 and TRBJ2-1, with D perhaps TRBD1 (5 bases). With 3 bases removed from V and 9 bases from J, the gap between germline ends came to 9 bases. Germline V gives CDR1 DFQATT, CDR2 SNEGSKA (reference sequence). This CDR3 spans 11 amino acids. CDR3 sequence: CSASPGPEQFF. The DNA of the CDR3 is TGCAGTGCTAGTCCAGGGCCTGAGCAGTTCTTC.

V usage is TRBV6-4 and J usage is TRBJ2-6; D may be TRBD1 (6 bases). V lost 5 bases and J lost 4, with 12 bases in between. Germline V gives CDR1 MRHNA, CDR2 SNTAGT. The CDR3 loop spans 15 amino acids. This CDR3 is CASSSNRAGANVLTF. Written as DNA, the CDR3 is TGTGCCAGCAGTTCCAACAGGGCCGGGGCCAACGTCCTGACTTTC.

The chain uses TRBV5-1 and TRBJ1-4; 7 bases fit TRBD1. J gave up 8 bases and V 2 bases, and 15 bases lay outside the gene matches. Germline V gives CDR1 SGHRS, CDR2 YFSETQ. The CDR3 contains 17 residues. CDR3 nucleotides: TGCGCCAGCAGCTTAACGACGATGGACAGGTGGGAGGAAAAACTGTTTTTT. Protein: CASSLTTMDRWEEKLFF.

The CDR3 protein is CSVERRQGHGELFF. The DNA of the CDR3 is TGCAGCGTTGAAAGGAGACAGGGTCACGGGGAGCTGTTTTTT. The gene calls are TRBV29-1 and TRBJ2-2; TRBD1 aligns across 7 bases. Germline lookup yields CDR1 SQVTM and CDR2 ANQGSEA. V trimming: 2 bases; J trimming: 7 bases; junction bases outside the gene matches: 7. This CDR3 region has 14 residues.

This clone has more than one count but fewer than ten. The V gene is TRBV3-1 (or the pseudogene TRBV3-2), the J gene TRBJ1-2, with D possibly matching TRBD1 (6 bases). CDR3 length: 14 amino acids. Trimming removed 3 bases at V and 6 bases at J, with 14 bases between. The germline gives CDR1 LGHDT, CDR2 YNNKEL (reference sequence). In DNA form, the CDR3 reads TGTGCCAGCAGCCAGACGACAGGAGACGATGGCTACACCTTC. It yields the protein CASSQTTGDDGYTF.

CDR3 DNA sequence: TGTGCCAGCAGCCCCACAGGGGTACAGTACTTC. This sequence encodes CASSPTGVQYF. The V and J genes are TRBV7-9 and TRBJ2-7, with 7 bases that match TRBD1. CDR3 length: 11 amino acids. Trimming cost V 5 bases and J 10 bases; bases outside gene matches: 5. The germline gives CDR1 SEHNR, CDR2 FQNEAQ (reference sequence).

The chain employs TRBV5-4 and TRBJ1-5, with D uncertain. The CDR3 consists of 13 residues. Germline V gene data show CDR1 as SGHNT and CDR2 as YYREEE (reference sequence). The V end was cut by 2 bases, the J end by 5 bases, with 8 bases between. CDR3 sequence: CASSLNRHQPQHF. CDR3 nucleotides: TGTGCCAGCAGCTTAAACAGACATCAGCCCCAGCATTTT.

This chain joins TRBV4-2 and TRBJ2-2; 7 bases are shared with TRBD2. Trimming took 2 bases from V and 3 from J; bases not matched to a gene: 0. Germline CDR1 LGHNA, CDR2 YNFKEQ. This CDR3 has 14 residues. Here the CDR3 reads CASSQRGDTGELFF. DNA for the CDR3: TGTGCCAGCAGCCAACGGGGGGACACCGGGGAGCTGTTTTTT.

The chain recombines TRBV24-1 with TRBJ2-3, with TRBD1 matching over 7 bases. Losses at the gene ends were 4 bases for V and 7 bases for J; bases not matched to a gene: 13. CDR1 and CDR2 (germline): KGHDR, SFDVKD. This CDR3 comprises 16 residues. The CDR3 spells CATSDRDSHLWNTQYF. CDR3 DNA: TGTGCCACCAGTGACAGGGACAGCCATCTATGGAATACGCAGTATTTT.

The chain combines TRBV6-4 with TRBJ2-2; 9 bases match TRBD2. After removal of 3 bases from V and 3 bases from J, the junction contained 2 bases not matched to a gene. The germline V gene encodes CDR1 MRHNA and CDR2 SNTAGT. CDR3 size: 15 residues. CDR3 protein: CASSELAGHTGELFF. CDR3 coding DNA: TGTGCCAGCAGTGAACTAGCGGGTCACACCGGGGAGCTGTTTTTT.

The chain combines TRBV11-2 with TRBJ2-7; 8 positions agree with TRBD2. Germline CDR1 is SGHAT and CDR2 is FQNNGV. The CDR3 has 15 amino acids. V was pared by 5 bases and J by 6 bases, with 12 bases of the junction left unmatched. CDR3 sequence reads: CASSPRTSFTAEQYF. The CDR3 nucleotides are TGTGCCAGCAGCCCTCGGACTAGCTTTACGGCCGAGCAGTACTTC. Together with reference TRBV11-2 and TRBJ2-7, the CDR3 gives the full variable domain: EAGVAQSPRYKIIEKRQSVAFWCNPISGHATLYWYQQILGQGPKLLIQFQNNGVVDDSQLPKDRFSAERLKGVDSTLKIQPAKLEDSAVYLCASSPRTSFTAEQYFGPGTRLTVT.

The chain carries TRBV11-3 and TRBJ2-1; no clear D gene. Trimming cost V 2 bases and J 8 bases, with 4 bases left between them. The V gene's germline CDR1 is SGHNT and CDR2 YENEEA. The CDR3 runs to 11 residues. The CDR3, as DNA: TGTGCCAGCAGCTTACGGGATGAGCAGTTCTTC. This sequence encodes CASSLRDEQFF. Based on the CDR3 plus reference TRBV11-3 and TRBJ2-1, the full variable domain is EAGVVQSPRYKIIEKKQPVAFWCNPISGHNTLYWYLQNLGQGPELLIRYENEEAVDDSQLPKDRFSAERLKGVDSTLKIQPAELGDSAVYLCASSLRDEQFFGPGTRLTVL.

The chain is built from TRBV6-5 and TRBJ2-7; 10 positions agree with TRBD1. Trimming cost V 2 bases and J 6 bases; bases outside gene matches: 4. The germline V gene has CDR1 MNHEY and CDR2 SVGAGI. The CDR3 totals 14 residues. CDR3 DNA sequence: TGTGCCAGCAGTTACAGGACAGGGGGTACCGAGCAGTACTTC. Its translation: CASSYRTGGTEQYF.

The chain combines TRBV11-3 with TRBJ1-2; 7 bases are a match to TRBD1. The junction had 5 bases not matched to a gene; V was cut back by 5 bases and J by 5 bases. Germline CDR1 is SGHNT and CDR2 is YENEEA. This CDR3 has 13 amino acids. The chain's CDR3 is CASSAGQEYGYTF. CDR3 DNA sequence: TGTGCCAGCAGCGCCGGACAGGAATATGGCTACACCTTC.

Only a few counts were recorded for this clone. The chain carries TRBV12-3 or TRBV12-4 and TRBJ1-2, with unresolved D. The germline V and J ends were trimmed by 7 bases and 8 bases, with 17 bases remaining between them. The CDR3 length is 13 residues. CDR3 residues: CASTSSQREGYTF. CDR3 nucleotides: TGTGCCAGCACCTCTAGCCAGCGAGAAGGCTACACCTTC.

The chain combines TRBV3-1 (or the pseudogene TRBV3-2) with TRBJ1-6; D is ambiguous. V gave up 6 bases and J gave up 7 bases, with 19 bases separating them. Germline lookup yields CDR1 LGHDT and CDR2 YNNKEL (reference sequence). This CDR3 has 16 residues. The CDR3 sequence is CASRPTTGKRNSPLHF. CDR3 DNA sequence: TGTGCCAGCAGGCCCACGACGGGGAAGAGGAATTCACCCCTCCACTTT.